The 16 T cell receptor beta chains reported below all come from one sample, sequenced in a study of blood T cell repertoires in COVID-19. The method was immunoSEQ multiplex PCR; TCRdb's version includes in-frame clones alone and lacks a portion of them. The table records 200,000 to 250,000 clones, approximately 80% of them present only once. Sequenced material: PBMCs or T cells enriched from blood (not recorded which). These receptors came from a woman aged 60-75 years who had recovered from COVID-19.

The chain joins TRBV5-5 to TRBJ1-2; D uncertain. The CDR3 length is 14 residues. The germline V gene has CDR1 SGHKS and CDR2 YYEKEE (reference sequence). Deletions cut 4 bases from V and 4 bases from J, with 14 bases between. CDR3 coding DNA: TGTGCCAGCAGCCCTATGGCAGACATCTATGGCTACACCTTC. Translated, it gives CASSPMADIYGYTF. The full variable domain, completed using reference TRBV5-5 and TRBJ1-2, is DAGVTQSPTHLIKTRGQQVTLRCSPISGHKSVSWYQQVLGQGPQFIFQYYEKEERGRGNFPDRFSARQFPNYSSELNVNALLLGDSALYLCASSPMADIYGYTFGSGTRLTVV.

This chain uses TRBV27 with TRBJ1-1; D is undetermined. Germline CDR1 reads MNHEY; CDR2 reads SMNVEV (reference sequence). The CDR3 sequence is 15 residues long. The V end was cut by 0 bases, the J end by 3 bases, with 11 bases between. Here the CDR3 DNA reads TGTGCCAGCAGTTTATCGGTTCGGGTAGACACTGAAGCTTTCTTT. It specifies CASSLSVRVDTEAFF.

The chain recombines TRBV14 with TRBJ1-1, with 7 bases lining up with TRBD1. Germline CDR1 reads SGHDN; CDR2 reads FVKESK. V shed 2 bases and J 5 bases; nucleotides not matched to a gene: 2. This CDR3 has 13 residues. The CDR3, as DNA: TGTGCCAGCAGCCAACCAGGGGGGACTGAAGCTTTCTTT. This codes for CASSQPGGTEAFF.

The rearrangement uses TRBV19 and TRBJ2-6; no firm D call. Germline V lookup: CDR1 LNHDA, CDR2 SQIVND (reference sequence). This CDR3 is 16 amino acids long. Trimming cost V 3 bases and J 0 bases, with 9 bases left between them. CDR3 coding DNA: TGTGCCAGTAGTATTTATGGCAGCTCTGGGGCCAACGTCCTGACTTTC. Amino acids: CASSIYGSSGANVLTF.

This clone was observed once. The gene calls are TRBV6-1 and TRBJ1-6, with 7 bases that match TRBD1. Germline assignment: CDR1 MNHNS and CDR2 SASEGT. V dropped 7 bases and J dropped 10; count of bases not matched to a gene: 4. The CDR3 loop spans 12 amino acids. The CDR3 loop is CASTYRGSPLHF. The DNA of the CDR3 is TGTGCCAGCACCTACAGGGGATCACCCCTCCACTTT.

This chain links TRBV2 with TRBJ2-5; 7 bases align to TRBD2. Trimming cost V 6 bases and J 5 bases; bases outside gene matches: 3. The V gene's germline CDR1 is SNHLY and CDR2 FYNNEI. The CDR3 spans 12 residues. CDR3 DNA: TGTGCCAGCAGACTGGGAGGGGAGACCCAGTACTTC. Protein: CASRLGGETQYF. The whole variable domain, filled in from reference TRBV2 and TRBJ2-5, reads EPEVTQTPSHQVTQMGQEVILRCVPISNHLYFYWYRQILGQKVEFLVSFYNNEISEKSEIFDDQFSVERPDGSNFTLKIRSTKLEDSAMYFCASRLGGETQYFGPGTRLLVL.

This clone appeared a few times. The V gene is TRBV7-6, the J gene TRBJ2-5, with D perhaps matching TRBD2 (6 bases). There are 15 residues in the CDR3. Trimming pared 5 bases from V and 2 bases from J, leaving 15 bases between. Germline V gene sequence: CDR1 SGHVS, CDR2 FNYEAQ. The CDR3, as DNA: TGTGCCAGCAGCCGAGCCGCAGGGACTCAAGAGACCCAGTACTTC. Translated, it gives CASSRAAGTQETQYF.

This sequence joins TRBV19 and TRBJ1-4; D is possibly TRBD1 (6 bases). The CDR3 is 16 amino acids. From germline, CDR1 is LNHDA and CDR2 SQIVND (reference sequence). V lost 3 bases and J lost 0, with 11 bases in between. The CDR3 loop is CASSMDRLATNEKLFF. The CDR3 bases are TGTGCCAGTAGTATGGACAGACTTGCAACTAATGAAAAACTGTTTTTT.

The chain has TRBV4-1 and TRBJ1-2, with 9 bases fitting TRBD1. Germline CDR1 MGHRA, CDR2 YSYEKL. The CDR3 length is 17 residues. V was clipped by 0 bases and J by 5 bases; unmatched bases: 10. CDR3 protein: CASSQDETGGSQYGYTF. The CDR3, as DNA: TGCGCCAGCAGCCAAGATGAGACAGGGGGATCTCAATATGGCTACACCTTC.

The genes are TRBV7-3 and TRBJ2-5; 9 nucleotides agree with TRBD2. The CDR3 is made up of 16 amino acids. J lost 2 bases, V lost 3 bases, and 7 bases had no gene match. Germline V gene sequence: CDR1 SGHTA, CDR2 FQGTGA. The CDR3 here is CASSFAGGPTQETQYF. In nucleotides, the CDR3 is TGTGCCAGCAGCTTTGCGGGGGGGCCGACTCAAGAGACCCAGTACTTC.

The V call is TRBV6-5, the J call TRBJ1-1; 9 bases match TRBD1. CDR1 and CDR2 (germline): MNHEY, SVGAGI. There are 15 residues in the CDR3. After removal of 2 bases from V and 4 bases from J, the junction contained 5 bases not matched to a gene. The DNA for the CDR3 is TGTGCCAGCAGTTACGGGACAGGGAGCAGCACTGAAGCTTTCTTT. Protein: CASSYGTGSSTEAFF.

This chain joins TRBV10-3 and TRBJ1-3, with 7 positions matching TRBD1. With V trimmed by 1 base and J by 0 bases, 9 bases remained unmatched. Germline CDR1 reads ENHRY; CDR2 reads SYGVKD. This CDR3 is built from 18 residues. The CDR3 loop reads CAISEFRDRRGSGNTIYF. Here the CDR3 DNA reads TGTGCCATCAGTGAGTTCCGGGACAGAAGGGGCTCTGGAAACACCATATATTTT.

This CDR3 reads CASRSSSYNEQFF. For the CDR3, the DNA is TGTGCCAGCAGGAGTAGCTCCTACAATGAGCAGTTCTTC. This chain joins TRBV7-2 and TRBJ2-1; unclear D gene. Trimming shortened V by 6 bases and J by 0 bases, and 6 bases separated the two germline ends. This CDR3 region has 13 residues. The germline V gene encodes CDR1 SGHTA and CDR2 FQGNSA.

The J gene is TRBJ2-1, the V gene TRBV11-3; TRBD2 matches at 10 bases. With 0 bases clipped from V and 8 bases from J, the junction kept 4 bases outside the gene matches. Germline V lookup: CDR1 SGHNT, CDR2 YENEEA. There are 15 residues in the CDR3. CDR3 sequence (DNA): TGTGCCAGCAGCTTAGAAGCGGGGGGGCACCATGAGCAGTTCTTC. This gives the protein CASSLEAGGHHEQFF.

The table lists this clone with a few counts. V and J are TRBV6-5 and TRBJ1-6; TRBD1 matches at 9 bases. CDR1 is MNHEY, CDR2 SVGAGI, per germline. The CDR3 is 15 residues long. Germline trimming cut 3 bases from V and 8 bases from J; bases unmatched to any gene: 5. The CDR3 DNA reads TGTGCCAGCAGTTATGAGGGACAGGGCTATTCACCCCTCCACTTT. Translation gives CASSYEGQGYSPLHF.

V is TRBV2 and J is TRBJ1-4; 8 nucleotides agree with TRBD1. The germline CDR1 and CDR2 sequences are SNHLY and FYNNEI. CDR3 length equals 13 residues. The J segment lost 8 bases and the V segment lost 8 bases, leaving 7 bases of the junction unmatched. The CDR3 protein is CASGGTGGEKLFF. CDR3 bases: TGTGCCAGCGGAGGGACAGGCGGGGAAAAACTGTTTTTT.